Below are 17 T cell receptor beta chains sequenced from a single sample in a study of shared clonotypes between healthy human individuals. Some clones are missing from TCRdb's copy, which holds only in-frame ones; the method was immunoSEQ multiplex PCR. This sample carries under 2.5 million clones, around 92% of them seen once, and the ten largest clones take about 0.41%. The sample was naive CD4+ T cells from PBMCs. Indicated subset: CD45RA+ positively selected. The origin of the receptors is a man aged 18 to 30 in good health. Some clones in this sample may be carry-over from other donors' samples.

V usage is TRBV7-3 and J usage is TRBJ1-1, with 9 bases identical to TRBD1. This CDR3 has 14 residues. Germline CDR1 SGHTA, CDR2 FQGTGA. V lost 5 bases and J lost 4; bases outside the gene matches: 5. The CDR3 DNA is TGTGCCAGCAGCGACAGGACAGGGGTCACTGAAGCTTTCTTT. Residues: CASSDRTGVTEAFF.

The chain links TRBV28 to TRBJ1-1, with D unresolved. Trimming removed 5 bases from V and 1 base from J, with 17 bases in between. Germline assignment: CDR1 MDHEN and CDR2 SYDVKM. The CDR3 loop spans 16 amino acids. As DNA, the CDR3 is TGTGCCAGCAGTCCTCCGCGGAGCCAAGGGAACACTGAAGCTTTCTTT. Protein: CASSPPRSQGNTEAFF.

As to this clone: Other DNA sequences from this sample encode an identical CDR3 as well. The chain recombines TRBV30 with TRBJ2-5; D not resolved. Deletions cut 3 bases from V and 5 bases from J, with 4 bases between. The CDR3 sequence is 10 residues long. Germline-derived CDR1 and CDR2 are GTSNPN and SVGIG (reference sequence). Here the CDR3 DNA reads TGTGCCTGGAGCCAGGAGACCCAGTACTTC. Translation gives CAWSQETQYF. The variable domain in full, with the rest retrieved from reference TRBV30 and TRBJ2-5, is SQTIHQWPATLVQPVGSPLSLECTVEGTSNPNLYWYRQAAGRGLQLLFYSVGIGQISSEVPQNLSASRPQDRQFILSSKKLLLSDSGFYLCAWSQETQYFGPGTRLLVL.

V is TRBV2 and J is TRBJ2-1; 9 positions match TRBD1. The CDR3 totals 15 residues. Germline V gene lookup returns CDR1 SNHLY and CDR2 FYNNEI. Trimming removed 6 bases from V and 4 bases from J; junction bases left unmatched: 7. The CDR3 coding sequence is TGTGCCAGCAGACCCGACAGGGGGTGGTACAATGAGCAGTTCTTC. Its translation is CASRPDRGWYNEQFF.

The CDR3 loop is CASGVWNQPQHF. The DNA of the CDR3 is TGTGCCAGCGGCGTATGGAATCAGCCCCAGCATTTT. This rearrangement joins TRBV28 to TRBJ1-5; D remains ambiguous. Germline values: CDR1 MDHEN, CDR2 SYDVKM. The length of the CDR3 is 12 residues. The V gene lost 8 bases and the J gene lost 4 bases, with 9 bases spanning the gap.

The chain joins TRBV28 to TRBJ2-7; D might be TRBD2 (5 bases). V lost 7 bases to trimming and J lost 1 base, with 11 bases between them. CDR1 is MDHEN, CDR2 SYDVKM, per germline. The CDR3 length is 13 residues. The CDR3 spells CASTTGMSYEQYF. CDR3 nucleotide sequence: TGTGCCAGCACCACGGGGATGTCCTACGAGCAGTACTTC.

This chain joins TRBV29-1 and TRBJ2-5; tentative D call: TRBD1 (5 bases). With 7 bases removed from V and 2 bases from J, the gap between germline ends came to 17 bases. Germline V gene data show CDR1 as SQVTM and CDR2 as ANQGSEA. The CDR3 has 14 residues. CDR3 sequence reads: CSAGQGAIQETQYF. The CDR3, as DNA: TGCAGCGCCGGCCAAGGGGCCATACAAGAGACCCAGTACTTC.

This clone was detected only once. V usage is TRBV5-1 and J usage is TRBJ1-5, with D unresolved. CDR1 and CDR2 (germline): SGHRS, YFSETQ. CDR3 length: 16 amino acids. V was trimmed by 0 bases and J by 0 bases, leaving 10 bases between them. CDR3 region: CASSLGGSNSNQPQHF. DNA of the CDR3: TGCGCCAGCAGCTTGGGAGGAAGTAATAGCAATCAGCCCCAGCATTTT.

As DNA, the CDR3 is TGCAGCGTTATCGGTAGGGGGTACACTGAAGCTTTCTTT. Translated: CSVIGRGYTEAFF. This chain links TRBV29-1 with TRBJ1-1, with a possible D match to TRBD1 (6 bases). Trimming stripped 5 bases from V and 3 bases from J, with 13 bases between. This CDR3 is built from 13 residues. Germline-derived CDR1 and CDR2 are SQVTM and ANQGSEA.

This chain joins TRBV5-1 and TRBJ2-5; D perhaps matches TRBD1 (6 bases). The CDR3 is 13 amino acids. V lost 4 bases to trimming and J lost 4 bases, with 11 bases between them. Germline V gene data show CDR1 as SGHRS and CDR2 as YFSETQ. CDR3 sequence: CASSITGSETQYF. CDR3 bases: TGCGCCAGCAGCATAACAGGGTCAGAGACCCAGTACTTC.

The rearrangement uses TRBV15 and TRBJ2-3; D is unresolved. The germline gives CDR1 LNHNV, CDR2 YYDKDF (reference sequence). This CDR3 spans 12 amino acids. Trimming shortened V by 6 bases and J by 0 bases, and 4 bases separated the two germline ends. In DNA form, the CDR3 reads TGTGCCACCAGGCGGAGCACAGATACGCAGTATTTT. The encoded protein is CATRRSTDTQYF.

The chain carries TRBV28 and TRBJ1-5; D ambiguous. CDR3 length equals 16 residues. Trimming cost V 2 bases and J 5 bases, with 16 bases left between them. CDR1 is MDHEN and CDR2 is SYDVKM in the germline V gene. This CDR3 reads CASSLTALVLDQPQHF. CDR3 coding DNA: TGTGCCAGCAGTTTAACCGCCTTGGTGTTGGATCAGCCCCAGCATTTT.

The gene calls are TRBV10-2 and TRBJ1-2; D uncertain. Germline V gives CDR1 WSHSY, CDR2 SAAADI. This CDR3 contains 13 residues. Trimming removed 3 bases from V and 0 bases from J, with 5 bases in between. In DNA form, the CDR3 reads TGCGCCAGCAGTGATTTGTCTAACTATGGCTACACCTTC. This codes for CASSDLSNYGYTF.

This clone was seen only a few times. The chain links TRBV4-1 to TRBJ2-1; tentative D call: TRBD2 (5 bases). Germline-derived CDR1 and CDR2 are MGHRA and YSYEKL. The V end was cut by 1 base, the J end by 4 bases, with 17 bases between. This CDR3 comprises 17 residues. CDR3 DNA sequence: TGCGCCAGCAGCCAAGGGGGAAGCGGTAGGTCGTACAATGAGCAGTTCTTC. This gives the protein CASSQGGSGRSYNEQFF.

The chain joins TRBV5-4 to TRBJ1-5, with 9 bases identical to TRBD1. The CDR3 consists of 16 residues. CDR1 SGHNT and CDR2 YYREEE come from the germline V gene (reference sequence). Trimming removed 4 bases from V and 4 bases from J; junction bases left unmatched: 9. CDR3 amino acids: CASSAPGQGRNQPQHF. The CDR3 coding sequence is TGTGCCAGCAGCGCACCGGGACAGGGAAGAAATCAGCCCCAGCATTTT.

The chain carries TRBV19 and TRBJ2-2, with 8 bases matching TRBD2. The CDR3 spans 15 residues. Germline trimming cut 7 bases from V and 5 bases from J; bases unmatched to any gene: 9. Germline loops: CDR1 LNHDA, CDR2 SQIVND (reference sequence). The CDR3 is CASTTGLAGTGELFF. Written as DNA, the CDR3 is TGTGCCAGTACCACAGGACTAGCAGGTACCGGGGAGCTGTTTTTT.

A remark on this clone: The same CDR3 also results from other DNA sequences found in this sample. This chain uses TRBV9 with TRBJ2-5; 15 bases fit TRBD2. After removal of 3 bases from V and 5 bases from J, the junction contained 2 bases not matched to a gene. Germline V gives CDR1 SGDLS, CDR2 YYNGEE. The CDR3 is 15 residues long. CDR3 nucleotides: TGTGCCAGCAGCGCCGGACTAGCGGGAGGGGAGACCCAGTACTTC. The encoded protein is CASSAGLAGGETQYF. The full variable domain, rest sourced from reference TRBV9 and TRBJ2-5, is DSGVTQTPKHLITATGQRVTLRCSPRSGDLSVYWYQQSLDQGLQFLIQYYNGEERAKGNILERFSAQQFPDLHSELNLSSLELGDSALYFCASSAGLAGGETQYFGPGTRLLVL.